This T cell receptor (beta chain) was retrieved from a study of T cell responses to AZD1222 COVID-19 vaccine. General observations from the study: Spike-specific TCR breadth rose after two AZD1222 doses, and depth rose as well. Most donors were white British, females outnumbered males, and clonal diversity was possibly underestimated. Close to half of spike-specific TCRs reportedly recognize unmutated variant regions.

As for this clone: Its antigen is currently unknown.

Germline V CDR1 and CDR2: MNHEY, SVGAGI. Trimming cost V 2 bases and J 7 bases; bases outside gene matches: 8. This CDR3 region has 15 residues. Assay: immunoSEQ multiplex PCR; the TCRdb copy retains only in-frame clones and omits some. This sample has 100,000 to 130,000 clones, with about 86% found just once. The TCR sequence derives from an adult in good health. V gene TRBV6-5 combines with J gene TRBJ1-2, with TRBD1 matching over 9 bases. The specimen comprised peripheral blood, sampled on day 0 of AZD1222 vaccination. The DNA for the CDR3 is TGTGCCAGCAGTTACCCCCTGGGACAGGGTAGTGGCTACACCTTC. Translating gives CASSYPLGQGSGYTF.